The rows below give T cell receptor beta chains drawn from one sample of a study of blood T cell repertoires in COVID-19. Assay used: immunoSEQ multiplex PCR; TCRdb lists only in-frame clones, some missing. The sample consists of 130,000 to 150,000 clones, approximately 86% of them appearing once. Sequencing was performed on peripheral blood. These TCRs come from a man aged 70 or older with acute or convalescent COVID-19. CDR3s include the opening cysteine and the closing phenylalanine or tryptophan. The D gene is left open where the match is weak. For some rows the clone size is stated as once, few or many, or as a class when expanded; others skip it.

V gene: TRBV6-5
clone size: NA
D gene: NA
J gene: TRBJ1-4
CDR3 protein: CASGPRKLFF
CDR3 DNA: TGTGCCAGCGGGCCAAGGAAACTGTTTTTT

V gene: TRBV3-1/TRBV3-2
clone size: NA
D gene: NA
J gene: TRBJ1-5
CDR3 protein: CASSQDRGNQPQHF
CDR3 DNA: TGTGCCAGCAGCCAAGACAGGGGCAATCAGCCCCAGCATTTT

V gene: TRBV3-1/TRBV3-2
clone size: NA
D gene: TRBD2
J gene: TRBJ2-5
CDR3 protein: CASSQDAGGRETQYF
CDR3 DNA: TGTGCCAGCAGCCAAGATGCGGGGGGCCGGGAGACCCAGTACTTC

V gene: TRBV28
clone size: NA
D gene: TRBD1
J gene: TRBJ1-1
CDR3 protein: CASSVTSDRGLRAFF
CDR3 DNA: TGTGCCAGCAGTGTTACCAGTGACAGGGGGCTTCGAGCTTTCTTT

V gene: TRBV24-1
clone size: NA
D gene: TRBD1
J gene: TRBJ1-5
CDR3 protein: CATRGDRVGQPQHF
CDR3 DNA: TGTGCCACCAGAGGTGACAGGGTAGGACAGCCCCAGCATTTT

V gene: TRBV10-1
clone size: NA
D gene: NA
J gene: TRBJ2-2
CDR3 protein: CASRTGNTGELFF
CDR3 DNA: TGCGCCAGCAGAACGGGGAACACCGGGGAGCTGTTTTTT

V gene: TRBV6-4
clone size: once
D gene: NA
J gene: TRBJ2-1
CDR3 protein: CASSVGGSNNEQFF
CDR3 DNA: TGTGCCAGCAGCGTGGGTGGGAGTAACAATGAGCAGTTCTTC

V gene: TRBV2
clone size: NA
D gene: TRBD2
J gene: TRBJ2-5
CDR3 protein: CASSQTSGGETQYF
CDR3 DNA: TGTGCCAGCAGCCAAACTAGCGGGGGTGAGACCCAGTACTTC

V gene: TRBV5-4
clone size: NA
D gene: TRBD2
J gene: TRBJ2-2
CDR3 protein: CASSSWNPTSGTLDTGELFF
CDR3 DNA: TGTGCCAGCAGCTCCTGGAACCCGACTAGCGGGACCCTCGACACCGGGGAGCTGTTTTTT

V gene: TRBV28
clone size: NA
D gene: NA
J gene: TRBJ2-3
CDR3 protein: CASPPSTGTVSTDTQYF
CDR3 DNA: TGTGCCAGCCCCCCGTCTACCGGGACTGTGAGCACAGATACGCAGTATTTT

V gene: TRBV4-2
clone size: NA
D gene: NA
J gene: TRBJ1-1
CDR3 protein: CASSQLQGMNTEAFF
CDR3 DNA: TGTGCCAGCAGCCAACTACAGGGTATGAACACTGAAGCTTTCTTT

V gene: TRBV18
clone size: NA
D gene: TRBD1
J gene: TRBJ1-1
CDR3 protein: CASSPQRGQGMDQAFF
CDR3 DNA: TGTGCCAGCTCACCACAGAGGGGACAGGGAATGGACCAAGCTTTCTTT

V gene: TRBV2
clone size: NA
D gene: NA
J gene: TRBJ1-3
CDR3 protein: CASSSLTVVSGNTIYF
CDR3 DNA: TGTGCCAGCAGTTCCCTGACAGTTGTCTCTGGAAACACCATATATTTT

V gene: TRBV7-9
clone size: NA
D gene: NA
J gene: TRBJ2-6
CDR3 protein: CASSLDLPGANVLTF
CDR3 DNA: TGTGCCAGCAGCTTAGACCTACCTGGGGCCAACGTCCTGACTTTC

V gene: TRBV28
clone size: NA
D gene: TRBD1
J gene: TRBJ1-4
CDR3 protein: CASSTTGGANEKLFF
CDR3 DNA: TGTGCCAGCAGCACGACAGGGGGCGCTAATGAAAAACTGTTTTTT

V gene: TRBV6-5
clone size: NA
D gene: NA
J gene: TRBJ1-3
CDR3 protein: CASSSSQATNTIYF
CDR3 DNA: TGTGCCAGCAGTTCCTCGCAGGCTACAAACACCATATATTTT

V gene: TRBV3-1/TRBV3-2
clone size: NA
D gene: TRBD2
J gene: TRBJ2-5
CDR3 protein: CASSPWGSGGQQETQYF
CDR3 DNA: TGTGCCAGCAGCCCTTGGGGTAGCGGGGGACAACAAGAGACCCAGTACTTC

V gene: TRBV5-6
clone size: NA
D gene: NA
J gene: TRBJ1-1
CDR3 protein: CASRGGPLNTEAFF
CDR3 DNA: TGTGCCAGCAGGGGGGGACCGCTGAACACTGAAGCTTTCTTT

V gene: TRBV27
clone size: NA
D gene: TRBD2
J gene: TRBJ2-1
CDR3 protein: CASSLWLAGANEQFF
CDR3 DNA: TGTGCCAGCAGTTTATGGCTAGCGGGGGCCAATGAGCAGTTCTTC

V gene: TRBV10-2
clone size: NA
D gene: NA
J gene: TRBJ2-7
CDR3 protein: CASSELIKSSYEQYF
CDR3 DNA: TGCGCCAGCAGTGAGCTAATAAAGAGCTCCTACGAGCAGTACTTC

V gene: TRBV6-4
clone size: NA
D gene: NA
J gene: TRBJ1-6
CDR3 protein: CASSEWPTNSPLHF
CDR3 DNA: TGTGCCAGCAGTGAGTGGCCCACTAATTCACCCCTCCACTTT

V gene: TRBV2
clone size: NA
D gene: NA
J gene: TRBJ1-5
CDR3 protein: CASSWYAGQPQHF
CDR3 DNA: TGTGCCAGCAGTTGGTACGCGGGTCAGCCCCAGCATTTT

V gene: TRBV7-9
clone size: NA
D gene: TRBD1
J gene: TRBJ2-6
CDR3 protein: CASILTGGAGANVLTF
CDR3 DNA: TGTGCCAGCATCTTGACAGGGGGGGCTGGGGCCAACGTCCTGACTTTC

V gene: TRBV7-2
clone size: once
D gene: NA
J gene: TRBJ1-6
CDR3 protein: CASSPYREGGQLHF
CDR3 DNA: TGTGCCAGCAGCCCCTATCGAGAGGGAGGGCAACTCCACTTT

V gene: TRBV5-1
clone size: NA
D gene: NA
J gene: TRBJ2-2
CDR3 protein: CASSFRGDGELFF
CDR3 DNA: TGCGCCAGCAGCTTCAGGGGTGACGGGGAGCTGTTTTTT

V gene: TRBV29-1
clone size: NA
D gene: NA
J gene: TRBJ1-1
CDR3 protein: CSVDRSSNTEAFF
CDR3 DNA: TGCAGCGTTGATCGGAGTAGTAACACTGAAGCTTTCTTT

V gene: TRBV12-5
clone size: NA
D gene: TRBD2
J gene: TRBJ2-2
CDR3 protein: CASGPGLADTGELFF
CDR3 DNA: TGTGCTAGTGGGCCGGGACTAGCAGACACCGGGGAGCTGTTTTTT

V gene: TRBV19
clone size: NA
D gene: TRBD1
J gene: TRBJ1-6
CDR3 protein: CASRDRGMNSPLHF
CDR3 DNA: TGTGCCAGTAGGGACAGGGGAATGAATTCACCCCTCCACTTT

V gene: TRBV7-9
clone size: NA
D gene: NA
J gene: TRBJ2-1
CDR3 protein: CASSRRTEQFF
CDR3 DNA: TGTGCCAGCAGCCGTAGAACCGAGCAGTTCTTC

V gene: TRBV7-9
clone size: NA
D gene: NA
J gene: TRBJ2-2
CDR3 protein: CASSDTVGANGELFF
CDR3 DNA: TGTGCCAGCAGCGACACGGTGGGGGCTAACGGGGAGCTGTTTTTT

V gene: TRBV6-1
clone size: NA
D gene: TRBD2
J gene: TRBJ2-7
CDR3 protein: CASSARLAEKRHEQYF
CDR3 DNA: TGTGCCAGCAGTGCTAGACTAGCGGAAAAACGACACGAGCAGTACTTC

V gene: TRBV5-6
clone size: NA
D gene: TRBD1
J gene: TRBJ1-2
CDR3 protein: CASSRIRDRGGYGYTF
CDR3 DNA: TGTGCCAGCAGCCGTATCCGGGACAGGGGTGGGTATGGCTACACCTTC

V gene: TRBV4-1
clone size: NA
D gene: TRBD1
J gene: TRBJ1-1
CDR3 protein: CASSQGWTGGTEAFF
CDR3 DNA: TGCGCCAGCAGCCAGGGGTGGACAGGGGGCACTGAAGCTTTCTTT

V gene: TRBV5-4
clone size: NA
D gene: TRBD1
J gene: TRBJ2-1
CDR3 protein: CASRPGTGGFRVSGEQFF
CDR3 DNA: TGTGCCAGCAGACCCGGGACAGGGGGTTTTCGCGTATCGGGTGAGCAGTTCTTC

V gene: TRBV21-1
clone size: once
D gene: NA
J gene: TRBJ2-7
CDR3 protein: CASSRGKGLAGVLSYEQYF
CDR3 DNA: TGTGCCAGCAGCAGGGGGAAGGGACTAGCGGGAGTCCTCTCCTACGAGCAGTACTTC

V gene: TRBV12-3/TRBV12-4
clone size: once
D gene: NA
J gene: TRBJ1-1
CDR3 protein: CASSPLGEVTAFF
CDR3 DNA: TGTGCCAGCAGCCCCCTCGGGGAGGTCACAGCTTTCTTT

V gene: TRBV6-5
clone size: NA
D gene: NA
J gene: TRBJ1-1
CDR3 protein: CASSPSWGRTEAFF
CDR3 DNA: TGTGCCAGCAGCCCCTCCTGGGGGAGGACTGAAGCTTTCTTT

V gene: TRBV7-2
clone size: NA
D gene: NA
J gene: TRBJ2-1
CDR3 protein: CASSLTGSYNEQFF
CDR3 DNA: TGTGCCAGCAGCTTGACAGGTTCCTACAATGAGCAGTTCTTC